Listed below are T cell receptor beta chains from one sample, sequenced in a study of blood T cell repertoires in COVID-19. Measured with immunoSEQ multiplex PCR; TCRdb has only the in-frame clones, and not every one. This table has about 90,000 clones, approximately 80% appearing once. Input material: peripheral blood. The receptor source for this set is a woman in her 70s with active or convalescent COVID-19. Each CDR3 is given with its conserved first and last residue. D genes are given only for firm matches. Clone size is stated in some rows and not others, as once, few, many or a class when expanded.

V gene	J gene	clone size	D gene	CDR3 DNA	CDR3 protein
TRBV24-1	TRBJ2-7	once	-	TGTGCCACCAGTGACGGAGACCGGTCCTACGAGCAGTACTTC	CATSDGDRSYEQYF
TRBV14	TRBJ2-7	few	TRBD1	TGTGCCAGCAGCCAAAACAGGGGGTCGTCCTACGAGCAGTACTTC	CASSQNRGSSYEQYF
TRBV12-5	TRBJ1-2	-	-	TGTGCTAGTGGTCTTGCCCGGGGGTTTCTGGTTGGCTACACCTTC	CASGLARGFLVGYTF
TRBV6-1	TRBJ2-5	-	-	TGTGCCAGCAGTGAAACGGCGGCCCTACAAGAGACCCAGTACTTC	CASSETAALQETQYF
TRBV7-2	TRBJ1-1	-	-	TGTGCCAGCAGCTTAGTACAGGGAGATACGGCTTTCTTT	CASSLVQGDTAFF
TRBV7-2	TRBJ1-1	-	TRBD1	TGTGCCAGCAGCTTGAGGGACAGGAACACTGAAGCTTTCTTT	CASSLRDRNTEAFF
TRBV3-1/TRBV3-2	TRBJ1-1	-	-	TGTGCCAGCAGCCAACAGGCAGGAATCGCTTTCTTT	CASSQQAGIAFF
TRBV6-1	TRBJ1-2	-	-	TGTGCCAGCAGTGAAAGTCAGTATGGCTACACCTTC	CASSESQYGYTF
TRBV10-3	TRBJ1-2	-	-	TGTGCCATCAGCCAACCCGGGAGGGGCTACACCTTC	CAISQPGRGYTF
TRBV5-4	TRBJ1-6	-	-	TGTGCCAGCAGCGGAGGGGTTAGGGATAATTCACCCCTCCACTTT	CASSGGVRDNSPLHF
TRBV7-6	TRBJ2-5	-	TRBD1	TGTGCCAGCAGCTTAGACCTGACAGGGTTAGAGACCCAGTACTTC	CASSLDLTGLETQYF
TRBV7-6	TRBJ2-3	once	-	TGTGCCAGCAGCTTAGGCCTGTCGAGCCCCAATACGCAGTATTTT	CASSLGLSSPNTQYF
TRBV28	TRBJ1-2	-	-	TGTGCCAGCAGTTTTGGGGACACCTTTAACTATGGCTACACCTTC	CASSFGDTFNYGYTF
TRBV20-1	TRBJ1-3	once	-	TGCAGTGCTGGTGGAGGAGGAACTGGAAACACCATATATTTT	CSAGGGGTGNTIYF
TRBV18	TRBJ1-1	-	-	TGTGCCAGCTCACCACCATCCGTCTTTGAAGCTTTCTTT	CASSPPSVFEAFF
TRBV7-2	TRBJ2-5	-	TRBD2	TGTGCCAGCAGCTTTAGTCTAGCGGGGGGACGCGATGAGGGCCAGTACTTC	CASSFSLAGGRDEGQYF
TRBV6-5	TRBJ1-4	-	-	TGTGCCAGCAGTCCAACAGGGCTATGGGAAAAACTGTTTTTT	CASSPTGLWEKLFF
TRBV7-2	TRBJ1-1	-	TRBD1	TGTGCCAGCAGCTTATCCCAGGGGGGCGCGAACACTGAAGCTTTCTTT	CASSLSQGGANTEAFF
TRBV19	TRBJ1-2	few	-	TGTGCCAGTAGTGCCGACAGAAACTATGGCTACACCTTC	CASSADRNYGYTF
TRBV27	TRBJ2-2	-	TRBD1	TGTGCCAGCAGTTACGACAGGGGGCGAACGAACACCGGGGAGCTGTTTTTT	CASSYDRGRTNTGELFF
TRBV4-2	TRBJ2-2	-	TRBD2	TGTGCCAGCAGCCAAGTGGTCAGCGGGGGACCTGGGGGGGAGCTGTTTTTT	CASSQVVSGGPGGELFF
TRBV2	TRBJ2-5	-	TRBD1	TGTGCCAGCAGTGGGGGACAGGGGAGGCAAGAGACCCAGTACTTC	CASSGGQGRQETQYF
TRBV3-1/TRBV3-2	TRBJ1-1	-	-	TGTGCCAGCAGCCAAGGTCAGTCCCGGAACACTGAAGCTTTCTTT	CASSQGQSRNTEAFF
TRBV7-2	TRBJ2-2	once	-	TGTGCCAGCAGCACCCTGGCGGGAAGCGGGGAGCTGTTTTTT	CASSTLAGSGELFF
TRBV5-6	TRBJ2-3	-	TRBD1	TGTGCCAGCAGCTTGGAACAGGGGGCCACAGATACGCAGTATTTT	CASSLEQGATDTQYF
TRBV19	TRBJ1-3	once	-	TGTGCCAGTACCCGCTGGGCAACAACTGGAAACACCATATATTTT	CASTRWATTGNTIYF